Detailed here is one T cell receptor beta chain. Its antigen is undetermined. This sample was taken from a study of CXCR3-negative and CXCR3-positive naive CD8 T cells. In the study overall: Sequencing gave some 130 million TRB reads overall, about 1.5 +/- 0.3 million per library.

Whole-study findings and limits: Naive cells with CXCR3 showed TRB CDR3s that were more hydrophobic than those in CXCR3-negative naive cells.

The libraries of TRB cDNA were prepared using 5' RACE with UMI labels. TCRdb reprocessed the 5' RACE reads; each CDR3 protein has one entry and no DNA is given. The sample's table shows about 110,000 distinct CDR3 sequences. Germline V gene data show CDR1 as GTSNPN and CDR2 as SVGIG (reference sequence). The CDR3 covers 13 residues. Specimen: naive CXCR3+ CD8+ T cells from blood. Subset given: CD45RO-CCR7+CD27+CD95- naive CD8+ T cells expressing CXCR3 (TNR3+). This rearrangement joins TRBV30 to TRBJ2-7; TCRdb's D gene call, TRBD1, goes unchecked for lack of DNA. The receptor was derived from a human donor in good health. Some clones in this sample may be carry-over from other donors' samples. The CDR3 is CAWSWDGTYEQYF.